Each of the 31 T cell receptor beta chains below was sequenced from the same sample in a study of T cell responses to AZD1222 COVID-19 vaccine. Profiled with immunoSEQ multiplex PCR; TCRdb holds only in-frame clones, not every one. The sample lists over 110,000 clones, 80% to 95% occurring once. Sequencing was performed on peripheral blood, taken on day 0 of AZD1222 vaccination. The receptor set was obtained from an adult in good health.

The genes are TRBV7-2 and TRBJ2-5; perhaps TRBD1 as D (6 bases). Germline loops: CDR1 SGHTA, CDR2 FQGNSA. V shed 6 bases and J shed 7 bases, with 24 bases lying between them. The length of the CDR3 is 16 residues. CDR3 region: CASRDGAAGDSRTQYF. CDR3 in DNA: TGTGCCAGCAGGGACGGGGCGGCAGGGGATTCACGGACCCAGTACTTC.

This chain joins TRBV4-3 and TRBJ2-2, with a tentative D call TRBD1 (5 bases). The CDR3 contains 17 residues. Trimming left V 4 bases short and J 0 bases short, with 15 bases between. CDR1 and CDR2 from the germline V gene are LGHNA and YSLEER. Here the CDR3 reads CASSLRSRASNTGELFF. The CDR3 DNA reads as TGCGCCAGCAGCCTCCGAAGCAGGGCCTCGAACACCGGGGAGCTGTTTTTT.

This clone was seen only a few times. One junction end does not reproduce the germline sequence, and a read error may be involved. The chain uses TRBV6-5 and TRBJ2-7; 7 bases fit TRBD1. The germline V gene has CDR1 MNHEY and CDR2 SVGAGI. This CDR3 contains 13 residues. CDR3 protein: CASCYRGGIPQYF. The CDR3, as DNA: TGTGCCAGCTGTTACAGGGGTGGGATCCCCCAGTACTTC.

This sequence joins TRBV12-5 and TRBJ2-6; D is uncertain. Germline V CDR1 and CDR2: LGHNT, FRNRAP. V shed 1 base and J shed 2 bases, with 6 bases lying between them. CDR3 length: 15 amino acids. CDR3 DNA sequence: TGTGCTAGTGGTTTGGGGCAGGCTGGGGCCAACGTCCTGACTTTC. Its translation is CASGLGQAGANVLTF.

The chain couples TRBV28 to TRBJ1-5; D uncertain. The germline V gene has CDR1 MDHEN and CDR2 SYDVKM. The CDR3 totals 15 residues. Trimming left V 4 bases short and J 4 bases short, with 14 bases between. CDR3 residues: CASSWGAEGNQPQHF. The DNA for the CDR3 is TGTGCCAGCAGTTGGGGTGCGGAGGGTAATCAGCCCCAGCATTTT.

The chain joins TRBV6-5 to TRBJ1-3; D might be TRBD1 (6 bases). V lost 0 bases, J lost 10 bases, and 16 bases lay in between. The V gene's germline CDR1 is MNHEY and CDR2 SVGAGI. The CDR3 has 15 residues. The DNA of the CDR3 is TGTGCCAGCAGTTACTCGAGCGGGGGGCGTAATACCATATATTTT. It is translated as CASSYSSGGRNTIYF.

The V call is TRBV7-3, the J call TRBJ2-1; D gene ambiguous. CDR3 size: 14 residues. Trimming took off 5 bases at V and 1 base at J, with 9 bases between the two ends. Germline V gives CDR1 SGHTA, CDR2 FQGTGA. The CDR3, as DNA: TGTGCCAGCAGCCCACGGCCATCCTACAATGAGCAGTTCTTC. As protein: CASSPRPSYNEQFF.

The rearrangement links TRBV15 to TRBJ1-4, with D possibly TRBD1 on 5 matching bases. Germline CDR1 LNHNV, CDR2 YYDKDF (reference sequence). The V end lost 4 bases, the J end lost 9 bases, and 15 bases lay between the germline ends. The CDR3 consists of 14 residues. The CDR3 DNA sequence: TGTGCCACCAGCAAATTTGGGACTGATAAAAAACTGTTTTTT. It codes for CATSKFGTDKKLFF.

The chain combines TRBV5-1 with TRBJ2-1, with unresolved D. Germline V gene lookup returns CDR1 SGHRS and CDR2 YFSETQ. The CDR3 runs 15 residues. The V gene lost 0 bases and the J gene lost 2 bases, with 9 bases spanning the gap. CDR3 sequence: CASSLGEFPYNEQFF. The CDR3 nucleotides are TGCGCCAGCAGCTTGGGTGAGTTCCCCTACAATGAGCAGTTCTTC.

This rearrangement joins TRBV2 to TRBJ2-7, with D possibly TRBD2 on 6 matching bases. The CDR3 has 13 residues. The germline gives CDR1 SNHLY, CDR2 FYNNEI. V was cut by 6 bases and J by 2 bases, with 11 bases left in between. The CDR3 loop reads CASSGSLPYEQYF. For the CDR3, the DNA is TGTGCCAGCAGCGGGAGTTTACCCTACGAGCAGTACTTC.

This chain links TRBV7-9 with TRBJ2-7; the D gene is possibly TRBD1 (5 bases). The CDR3 is 13 residues long. Per germline, CDR1 SEHNR and CDR2 FQNEAQ (reference sequence). The germline V and J ends were trimmed by 5 bases and 3 bases, with 11 bases remaining between them. CDR3: CASSQGPFYEQYF. The CDR3 DNA reads TGTGCCAGCAGCCAGGGCCCTTTCTACGAGCAGTACTTC.

The chain's CDR3 is CASSHGDRVGNSPLHF. The CDR3 DNA is TGTGCCAGCTCACACGGGGACAGGGTCGGGAATTCACCCCTCCACTTT. The chain carries TRBV18 and TRBJ1-6; 9 positions match TRBD1. The CDR3 runs 16 residues. Germline values: CDR1 KGHSH, CDR2 LQKENI. The V segment lost 4 bases and the J segment 7 bases; nucleotides outside the gene matches: 8.

J is TRBJ2-6 and V is TRBV6-4; 15 bases fit TRBD2. This CDR3 has 18 residues. V was pared by 6 bases and J by 2 bases, with 5 bases of the junction left unmatched. CDR1 MRHNA and CDR2 SNTAGT come from the germline V gene. The CDR3 here is CASSPGLAGGPGANVLTF. In DNA form, the CDR3 reads TGTGCCAGCAGCCCCGGACTAGCGGGAGGGCCTGGGGCCAACGTCCTGACTTTC.

The chain couples TRBV10-3 to TRBJ2-1, with 11 bases that match TRBD2. Germline CDR1 and CDR2: ENHRY and SYGVKD. V trimming: 8 bases; J trimming: 5 bases; junction bases outside the gene matches: 23. The CDR3 loop spans 20 amino acids. The CDR3 DNA is TGTGCCATCCAGGACAGGGGCCCTAGCGGGAGGCCGATAGAAAACAATGAGCAGTTCTTC. Its translation: CAIQDRGPSGRPIENNEQFF.

In this sample, this clone turned up once. The J gene is TRBJ2-1, the V gene TRBV25-1; 9 positions agree with TRBD2. CDR1 is MGHDK and CDR2 is SYGVNS in the germline V gene. The V and J ends lost 3 bases and 0 bases, in that order; junction bases with no gene match: 3. CDR3 size: 16 residues. The CDR3 nucleotides are TGTGCCAGCAGTGACCTACTAGCGGGCTCCTACAATGAGCAGTTCTTC. Translating it yields CASSDLLAGSYNEQFF.

This chain uses TRBV27 with TRBJ2-1; D is possibly TRBD1 (6 bases). V was cut by 6 bases and J by 10 bases, with 22 bases left in between. There are 15 residues in the CDR3. CDR1 and CDR2 from the germline V gene are MNHEY and SMNVEV (reference sequence). CDR3 region: CASSSDSYGPSEQFF. In DNA form, the CDR3 reads TGTGCCAGCAGCTCGGACAGCTACGGTCCCAGCGAGCAGTTCTTC.

The V and J genes are TRBV5-1 and TRBJ1-1, with 8 positions matching TRBD1. Germline V gives CDR1 SGHRS, CDR2 YFSETQ. There are 17 residues in the CDR3. With 5 bases clipped from V and 6 bases from J, the junction kept 18 bases outside the gene matches. In nucleotides, the CDR3 is TGCGCCAGCAGTTGGACAGGGTTTGGGTCTTTGGTCCCTGAAGCTTTCTTT. Its protein is CASSWTGFGSLVPEAFF. Full variable domain (rest looked up from reference TRBV5-1 and TRBJ1-1): KAGVTQTPRYLIKTRGQQVTLSCSPISGHRSVSWYQQTPGQGLQFLFEYFSETQRNKGNFPGRFSGRQFSNSRSEMNVSTLELGDSALYLCASSWTGFGSLVPEAFFGQGTRLTVV.

This rearrangement joins TRBV14 to TRBJ2-7, with D perhaps TRBD1 (5 bases). Germline V gives CDR1 SGHDN, CDR2 FVKESK. The CDR3 length is 14 residues. The ends were cut back, 2 bases at V and 2 bases at J, with 10 bases in the middle. Here the CDR3 reads CASSQLQVAYEQYF. The CDR3 DNA is TGTGCCAGCAGCCAATTACAGGTAGCCTACGAGCAGTACTTC.

This chain links TRBV7-8 with TRBJ1-2; D not resolved. With 1 base removed from V and 2 bases from J, the gap between germline ends came to 17 bases. The CDR3 totals 17 residues. Germline-derived CDR1 and CDR2 are SGHVS and FQNEAQ. The chain's CDR3 is CASSLDLRLNPNYGYTF. The CDR3 DNA follows: TGTGCCAGCAGCTTAGACCTCCGCCTAAATCCGAACTATGGCTACACCTTC.

This sequence joins TRBV3-1 (or the pseudogene TRBV3-2) and TRBJ2-7; 7 nucleotides match TRBD2. Germline V gene sequence: CDR1 LGHDT, CDR2 YNNKEL (reference sequence). This CDR3 has 16 residues. Losses at the gene ends were 4 bases for V and 0 bases for J; bases not matched to a gene: 9. CDR3 DNA: TGTGCCAGCAGCCCTTACCTCACTAGCGACTCCTACGAGCAGTACTTC. Translated: CASSPYLTSDSYEQYF.

The chain combines TRBV30 with TRBJ1-5; D is possibly TRBD1 (5 bases). Between the trimmed V and J ends, which lost 2 bases and 0 bases, there was a span of 23 bases. The germline CDR1 and CDR2 sequences are GTSNPN and SVGIG (reference sequence). This CDR3 region has 19 residues. The CDR3 is CAWSRNVGGDMYSNQPQHF. The CDR3 DNA reads TGTGCCTGGAGTCGAAATGTTGGGGGAGACATGTATAGCAATCAGCCCCAGCATTTT.

This chain joins TRBV30 and TRBJ1-2; D call uncertain. V lost 2 bases to trimming and J lost 0 bases, with 10 bases between them. This CDR3 is built from 14 residues. Per the germline V gene, CDR1 is GTSNPN and CDR2 is SVGIG (reference sequence). The CDR3: CAWSSGRSNYGYTF. The CDR3 bases are TGTGCCTGGAGTTCCGGACGTTCTAACTATGGCTACACCTTC.

The chain is built from TRBV5-1 and TRBJ2-7; the match to TRBD1 covers 7 bases. J gave up 3 bases and V 3 bases, and 9 bases lay outside the gene matches. The CDR3 contains 15 residues. Per the germline V gene, CDR1 is SGHRS and CDR2 is YFSETQ. Written as DNA, the CDR3 is TGCGCCAGCAGCTATGGGACAGACGGCTACTACGAGCAGTACTTC. Residues: CASSYGTDGYYEQYF.

V and J are TRBV6-5 and TRBJ1-2; D unclear. The V and J ends lost 3 bases and 4 bases respectively, with 12 bases between them. CDR1 is MNHEY and CDR2 is SVGAGI in the germline V gene. The CDR3 runs to 14 residues. CDR3: CASSYRPESYGYTF. CDR3 DNA sequence: TGTGCCAGCAGTTATAGGCCAGAATCCTATGGCTACACCTTC.

The chain carries TRBV3-1 (or the pseudogene TRBV3-2) and TRBJ1-1, with 9 bases lining up with TRBD1. Germline V lookup: CDR1 LGHDT, CDR2 YNNKEL (reference sequence). J lost 4 bases, V lost 5 bases, and 5 bases had no gene match. The CDR3 has 14 residues. The CDR3 here is CASSFNRGPTEAFF. For the CDR3, the DNA is TGTGCCAGCAGCTTCAACAGGGGGCCCACTGAAGCTTTCTTT.

This rearrangement joins TRBV20-1 to TRBJ1-2; D remains unclear. Trimming removed 3 bases from V and 2 bases from J, with 10 bases in between. The V gene's germline CDR1 is DFQATT and CDR2 SNEGSKA (reference sequence). This CDR3 comprises 13 residues. The CDR3 DNA reads TGCAGTGCTAGTTGGGCAGGAAACTATGGCTACACCTTC. Translation gives CSASWAGNYGYTF.

Only a few counts were recorded for this clone. The rearrangement uses TRBV30 and TRBJ2-2, with D possibly being TRBD1 (6 bases). Trimming stripped 0 bases from V and 0 bases from J, with 17 bases between. The germline gives CDR1 GTSNPN, CDR2 SVGIG (reference sequence). The CDR3 extends over 18 amino acids. CDR3 region: CAWSVRFWDNPNTGELFF. CDR3 in DNA: TGTGCCTGGAGTGTACGGTTTTGGGACAACCCGAACACCGGGGAGCTGTTTTTT.

The chain uses TRBV9 and TRBJ2-3, with unresolved D. This CDR3 is built from 14 residues. From germline, CDR1 is SGDLS and CDR2 YYNGEE. V lost 6 bases and J lost 0, with 11 bases in between. Written as DNA, the CDR3 is TGTGCCAGCAAGGGCGGAAGAAGCACAGATACGCAGTATTTT. It is translated as CASKGGRSTDTQYF. Full variable domain (missing parts from reference TRBV9 and TRBJ2-3): DSGVTQTPKHLITATGQRVTLRCSPRSGDLSVYWYQQSLDQGLQFLIQYYNGEERAKGNILERFSAQQFPDLHSELNLSSLELGDSALYFCASKGGRSTDTQYFGPGTRLTVL.

The chain joins TRBV19 to TRBJ1-5; TRBD1 might be the D (6 bases). The germline gives CDR1 LNHDA, CDR2 SQIVND (reference sequence). Trimming stripped 6 bases from V and 5 bases from J, with 14 bases between. The CDR3 is 14 residues long. CDR3 nucleotide sequence: TGTGCCAGTAGGGCCCCAGGGGAGGATCAGCCCCAGCATTTT. Protein product: CASRAPGEDQPQHF.

J is TRBJ1-5 and V is TRBV19; a possible D gene is TRBD1 (5 bases). V lost 9 bases and J lost 9, with 18 bases in between. The CDR3 contains 13 residues. CDR1 is LNHDA and CDR2 is SQIVND in the germline V gene (reference sequence). The chain's CDR3 is CASDQGGEGPQHF. The CDR3 DNA sequence: TGTGCCAGCGACCAGGGAGGGGAGGGGCCCCAGCATTTT.

The CDR3 is CASSTGTGGYNEQFF. In DNA form, the CDR3 reads TGCGCCAGCAGCACCGGGACAGGGGGCTACAATGAGCAGTTCTTC. The J gene is TRBJ2-1, the V gene TRBV5-1; TRBD1 matches 11 bases. Germline lookup yields CDR1 SGHRS and CDR2 YFSETQ. V lost 4 bases and J lost 3; bases outside the gene matches: 3. The CDR3 is 15 amino acids.